This T cell receptor (beta chain) derives from a study of shared clonotypes between healthy human individuals. Study in general: The plates for each donor numbered three CD4 naive, three CD4 memory, two CD8 naive and one CD8 memory.

V was clipped by 4 bases and J by 2 bases; unmatched bases: 3. The CDR3 has 14 residues. Germline lookup yields CDR1 SNHLY and CDR2 FYNNEI. In replicate PCRs of sorted subsets, around 200 ng DNA, 29,000 or so T cell genomes, was used. Per the study methods: ImmunoSEQ output held junction-only sequences without quality scores, so filtering differed. Libraries were prepared by immunoSEQ multiplex PCR; TCRdb keeps only in-frame clonotypes and omits some of them. The D gene and trimming were derived from the DNA, and the V and J assignments and clone size from that table. The table shows roughly 2 million clones, with about 94% occurring only once. A remark on this clone: The antigen is undetermined.

Study findings and constraints: Sharing of clonotypes among donors was expected to vary with sequencing depth.

The V gene is TRBV2, the J gene TRBJ2-7, with 9 bases that match TRBD2. The sample taken for sequencing was naive CD4+ T cells sorted from blood. Subset given: CD45RA+ positively selected. The receptor was derived from a man aged 18 to 29 in good health. CDR3 sequence reads: CASSVAGVTYEQYF. The CDR3 DNA is TGTGCCAGCAGTGTAGCGGGAGTAACCTACGAGCAGTACTTC.